Presented here are 25 T cell receptor beta chains from one specimen sequenced in a study of blood T cell repertoires in COVID-19. Measured with immunoSEQ multiplex PCR; TCRdb has only the in-frame clones, and not every one. Here the sample spans 75,000 to 85,000 clones, about 88% being singletons. Sequencing was done on a sample of peripheral blood. The source of these receptors is a human donor in a cohort sampled during active COVID-19.

The genes are TRBV27 and TRBJ2-3; perhaps TRBD1 as D (7 bases). CDR3 length equals 18 residues. Looked up from germline, CDR1 is MNHEY and CDR2 is SMNVEV (reference sequence). V lost 2 bases and J lost 6, with 24 bases in between. This CDR3 is CASSLPPLGGGGLDTQYF. CDR3 nucleotide sequence: TGTGCCAGCAGTTTACCCCCCCTTGGAGGGGGCGGGCTGGATACGCAGTATTTT.

This rearrangement joins TRBV10-3 to TRBJ1-1; the D gene is possibly TRBD1 (6 bases). The CDR3 is made up of 14 amino acids. Trimming cost V 6 bases and J 1 base, with 12 bases left between them. Germline CDR1 and CDR2: ENHRY and SYGVKD. The CDR3 nucleotides read TGTGCCATCAGCCCACAGGGTTGGAACACTGAAGCTTTCTTT. Protein: CAISPQGWNTEAFF.

This chain connects TRBV7-2 to TRBJ2-2, with 13 bases that match TRBD2. This CDR3 has 15 residues. The germline V gene has CDR1 SGHTA and CDR2 FQGNSA. V shed 5 bases, J shed 6 bases, and the junction held 3 bases outside the gene matches. The CDR3 loop is CASSLTSGRAGELFF. Written as DNA, the CDR3 is TGTGCCAGCAGCCTAACTAGCGGGAGGGCCGGGGAGCTGTTTTTT.

The chain recombines TRBV2 with TRBJ2-1; possibly TRBD2 for D (5 bases). The CDR3 is 13 residues long. CDR1 is SNHLY and CDR2 is FYNNEI in the germline V gene. The ends were cut back, 2 bases at V and 7 bases at J, with 9 bases in the middle. CDR3 sequence (DNA): TGTGCCAGCAGTGAACGACGGGATAATGAGCAGTTCTTC. Its protein is CASSERRDNEQFF.

The chain recombines TRBV19 with TRBJ1-2; D perhaps matches TRBD1 (5 bases). The V and J ends lost 5 bases and 2 bases respectively, with 12 bases between them. This CDR3 is 14 amino acids long. Germline-derived CDR1 and CDR2 are LNHDA and SQIVND (reference sequence). CDR3 sequence reads: CASSPVDTNYGYTF. The CDR3 DNA is TGTGCCAGTAGTCCGGTGGACACAAACTATGGCTACACCTTC.

The chain carries TRBV13 and TRBJ1-1; TRBD1 is a possible D gene (6 bases). Germline CDR1 is PRHDT and CDR2 is FYEKMQ (reference sequence). The CDR3 runs 14 residues. The V gene lost 5 bases and the J gene lost 1 base, with 11 bases spanning the gap. The CDR3 sequence: CASSPRTANTEAFF. The CDR3 DNA reads TGTGCCAGCAGCCCCCGGACAGCGAACACTGAAGCTTTCTTT.

This sequence joins TRBV6-1 and TRBJ2-1; D is perhaps TRBD1 (6 bases). V was clipped by 4 bases and J by 3 bases, with 16 bases between them. Germline V gene data show CDR1 as MNHNS and CDR2 as SASEGT. The CDR3 contains 16 residues. CDR3 bases: TGTGCCAGCAGTGCCATACAGGGTGGTGTCTACAATGAGCAGTTCTTC. Its translation is CASSAIQGGVYNEQFF.

This chain links TRBV10-3 with TRBJ2-6, with a weak D call TRBD1 (6 bases). The V and J ends lost 0 bases and 1 base respectively, with 16 bases between them. This CDR3 spans 19 amino acids. Looked up from germline, CDR1 is ENHRY and CDR2 is SYGVKD. The CDR3 nucleotides read TGTGCCATCAGTGAGTCGAGCAGGGGTACGGGATCTGGGGCCAACGTCCTGACTTTC. Its protein is CAISESSRGTGSGANVLTF.

The V gene is TRBV19, the J gene TRBJ2-6; TRBD2 is a possible D gene (8 bases). This CDR3 is 17 amino acids long. The germline gives CDR1 LNHDA, CDR2 SQIVND (reference sequence). Trimming took off 3 bases at V and 3 bases at J, with 15 bases between the two ends. DNA of the CDR3: TGTGCCAGTAGTATGAACGGGAGGGGGCTTGGGGCCAACGTCCTGACTTTC. Residues: CASSMNGRGLGANVLTF.

The chain joins TRBV21-1 to TRBJ2-7; TRBD1 is the table's D call, not checked against the DNA. TRBV21-1 is an annotated pseudogene. The CDR3 is made up of 17 amino acids. The CDR3 DNA reads TGTGCCAGCAGCAAAGTAGCTCGGGACAGGGATTTCAACGAGCAGTACTTC. This encodes CASSKVARDRDFNEQYF.

The V and J genes are TRBV5-1 and TRBJ2-2, with 9 bases lining up with TRBD1. V shed 2 bases, J shed 1 base, and the junction held 3 bases outside the gene matches. The CDR3 length is 16 residues. CDR1 and CDR2 from the germline V gene are SGHRS and YFSETQ. The CDR3 spells CASSFLDRGNTGELFF. The DNA of the CDR3 is TGCGCCAGCAGCTTCCTGGACAGGGGGAACACCGGGGAGCTGTTTTTT.

The CDR3 is CASSPKWEVPGELFF. CDR3 bases: TGCGCCAGCAGCCCGAAATGGGAGGTCCCCGGGGAGCTGTTTTTT. V gene TRBV5-1 combines with J gene TRBJ2-2; perhaps TRBD2 as D (6 bases). Trimming cost V 4 bases and J 6 bases, with 16 bases left between them. Germline CDR1 and CDR2: SGHRS and YFSETQ. The CDR3 contains 15 residues.

The gene calls are TRBV11-2 and TRBJ2-3; TRBD2 might be the D (8 bases). The germline gives CDR1 SGHAT, CDR2 FQNNGV. V shed 1 base and J shed 4 bases, with 15 bases lying between them. The length of the CDR3 is 16 residues. DNA of the CDR3: TGTGCCAGCAGCTTAGGGCTCGGGAGGGGGCCAGATACGCAGTATTTT. Its translation: CASSLGLGRGPDTQYF.

The V call is TRBV7-6, the J call TRBJ1-1; D call uncertain. CDR1 is SGHVS and CDR2 is FNYEAQ in the germline V gene. The V and J ends lost 1 base and 1 base respectively, with 10 bases between them. The CDR3 has 15 residues. CDR3 protein: CASSLGRVGNTEAFF. The DNA for the CDR3 is TGTGCCAGCAGCTTAGGGAGGGTGGGGAACACTGAAGCTTTCTTT.

The J gene is TRBJ1-5, the V gene TRBV2; 11 bases are a match to TRBD1. The CDR3 is 15 residues long. CDR1 and CDR2 (germline): SNHLY, FYNNEI. V trimming: 4 bases; J trimming: 7 bases; junction bases outside the gene matches: 6. CDR3 region: CASSGGQGAGQPQHF. As DNA, the CDR3 is TGTGCCAGCAGTGGCGGACAGGGGGCAGGGCAGCCCCAGCATTTT. The variable domain in full, completed from reference TRBV2 and TRBJ1-5, reads EPEVTQTPSHQVTQMGQEVILRCVPISNHLYFYWYRQILGQKVEFLVSFYNNEISEKSEIFDDQFSVERPDGSNFTLKIRSTKLEDSAMYFCASSGGQGAGQPQHFGDGTRLSIL.

The chain carries TRBV6-5 and TRBJ1-1; 10 bases line up with TRBD1. Germline V gene data show CDR1 as MNHEY and CDR2 as SVGAGI. CDR3 size: 14 residues. V lost 7 bases, J lost 3 bases, and 5 bases stayed unmatched. CDR3 bases: TGTGCCAGCACGCAGGGACAGGGGTACACTGAAGCTTTCTTT. Protein: CASTQGQGYTEAFF.

The chain employs TRBV5-1 and TRBJ1-4, with a possible D match to TRBD1 (6 bases). This CDR3 has 15 amino acids. V was pared by 4 bases and J by 4 bases, with 14 bases between. From germline, CDR1 is SGHRS and CDR2 YFSETQ. The CDR3 reads CASSPMDSLNEKLFF. CDR3 coding DNA: TGCGCCAGCAGCCCTATGGACAGTCTTAATGAAAAACTGTTTTTT. The variable domain in full, with the rest retrieved from reference TRBV5-1 and TRBJ1-4, is KAGVTQTPRYLIKTRGQQVTLSCSPISGHRSVSWYQQTPGQGLQFLFEYFSETQRNKGNFPGRFSGRQFSNSRSEMNVSTLELGDSALYLCASSPMDSLNEKLFFGSGTQLSVL.

This chain connects TRBV3-1 (or the pseudogene TRBV3-2) to TRBJ1-5; the match to TRBD1 covers 9 bases. The V gene end was trimmed by 2 bases and the J gene end by 3 bases; junction bases not matched to a gene: 26. CDR3 length equals 23 residues. Germline values: CDR1 LGHDT, CDR2 YNNKEL (reference sequence). DNA of the CDR3: TGTGCCAGCAGCCAATCCCAAAGTGACGCGAGACAGGGGGGTTTAGCCTACAATCAGCCCCAGCATTTT. Protein sequence: CASSQSQSDARQGGLAYNQPQHF.

This clone was counted a single time. V gene TRBV11-3 combines with J gene TRBJ1-2; D ambiguous. Trimming stripped 1 base from V and 2 bases from J, with 11 bases between. The CDR3 has 15 amino acids. The germline gives CDR1 SGHNT, CDR2 YENEEA. The CDR3 loop is CASSLGLSRNYGYTF. Written as DNA, the CDR3 is TGTGCCAGCAGCTTAGGGTTGTCCAGGAACTATGGCTACACCTTC.

The chain carries TRBV7-8 and TRBJ2-5; tentatively, D is TRBD1 (6 bases). V was pared by 7 bases and J by 4 bases, with 16 bases between. Germline values: CDR1 SGHVS, CDR2 FQNEAQ. The CDR3 runs to 14 residues. CDR3 amino acids: CASTSTQGRETQYF. The CDR3, as DNA: TGTGCCAGCACCTCAACTCAGGGGAGAGAGACCCAGTACTTC. The full variable domain, completed using reference TRBV7-8 and TRBJ2-5, is GAGVSQSPRYKVAKRGQDVALRCDPISGHVSLFWYQQALGQGPEFLTYFQNEAQLDKSGLPSDRFFAERPEGSVSTLKIQRTQQEDSAVYLCASTSTQGRETQYFGPGTRLLVL.

The V gene is TRBV7-3, the J gene TRBJ2-1, with TRBD2 as a possible D gene (6 bases). V gave up 5 bases and J gave up 4 bases, with 15 bases separating them. The CDR3 runs to 15 residues. Germline-derived CDR1 and CDR2 are SGHTA and FQGTGA. The CDR3 sequence is CASSQASAGYNEQFF. In DNA form, the CDR3 reads TGTGCCAGCAGCCAGGCTAGCGCGGGGTACAATGAGCAGTTCTTC. The complete variable domain, with remaining parts taken from reference TRBV7-3 and TRBJ2-1, reads GAGVSQTPSNKVTEKGKYVELRCDPISGHTALYWYRQSLGQGPEFLIYFQGTGAADDSGLPNDRFFAVRPEGSVSTLKIQRTERGDSAVYLCASSQASAGYNEQFFGPGTRLTVL.

This chain uses TRBV7-9 with TRBJ2-1, with D hard to call. In germline, CDR1 is SEHNR, CDR2 FQNEAQ (reference sequence). CDR3 length: 12 amino acids. Deletions cut 3 bases from V and 10 bases from J, with 10 bases between. The CDR3 spells CASSFLVGEQFF. For the CDR3, the DNA is TGTGCCAGCAGCTTTTTGGTGGGCGAGCAGTTCTTC.

The V call is TRBV28, the J call TRBJ1-5; 9 nucleotides line up with TRBD1. J gave up 5 bases and V 3 bases, and 8 bases lay outside the gene matches. The CDR3 totals 16 residues. From germline, CDR1 is MDHEN and CDR2 SYDVKM. The CDR3: CASSFRPGQGDQPQHF. CDR3 nucleotides: TGTGCCAGCAGTTTCCGTCCGGGACAGGGTGATCAGCCCCAGCATTTT.

V is TRBV5-5 and J is TRBJ2-1; D possibly corresponds to TRBD2 (6 bases). CDR3 length: 13 amino acids. Germline CDR1 is SGHKS and CDR2 is YYEKEE (reference sequence). Between the trimmed V and J ends, which lost 4 bases and 4 bases, there was a span of 9 bases. Written as DNA, the CDR3 is TGTGCCAGCAGCGCCGGGGGATACAATGAGCAGTTCTTC. As protein: CASSAGGYNEQFF.

The J gene is TRBJ1-4, the V gene TRBV30; D gene unclear. This CDR3 is built from 15 residues. Germline V gives CDR1 GTSNPN, CDR2 SVGIG (reference sequence). Trimming removed 2 bases at V and 1 base at J, with 11 bases between. CDR3 DNA: TGTGCCTGGAGTTGGAGAGCGGGAACTAATGAAAAACTGTTTTTT. Amino acid sequence: CAWSWRAGTNEKLFF.